This T cell receptor (beta chain) is from a study of T cell repertoires in cytomegalovirus infection. About the study: CMV infection and matching HLA type were both indicated by public TCR beta signatures. Study-level points and caveats: CMV carriers with the relevant HLA were identified by cumulative public TCR beta family frequency. Dominating the ex vivo response were HLA-C-restricted CMV-specific TCR beta clonotypes.

On this clonotype itself: Its antigen is unidentified.

TCRdb used MiXCR to reprocess the reads, holding one entry per CDR3 protein. The sample includes over 150,000 distinct CDR3 sequences, approximately 15% of them seen just once. V was clipped by 2 bases and J by 4 bases, with 15 bases between them. The CDR3 extends over 16 amino acids. Per the germline V gene, CDR1 is SEHNR and CDR2 is FQNEAQ (reference sequence). This rearrangement joins TRBV7-9 to TRBJ2-1, with no clear D. The sequence came from a human donor in good health (CMV status not recorded). Some clones in this sample may be carry-over from other donors' samples. Sequences were obtained from PBMCs. In DNA, the CDR3 is TGTGCCAGCAGCTTACAGGCGACAACTACATACAATGAGCAGTTCTTC. This encodes CASSLQATTTYNEQFF.